This note documents a single TCR beta chain sequence. What it binds is not known. The source of the sample is a study of PD-1 blockade in classical Hodgkin lymphoma. Whole-study context: Each patient was given nivolumab 3 mg/kg through a vein every 2 weeks.

The V end lost 1 base, the J end lost 4 bases, and 11 bases lay between the germline ends. CDR3 length equals 15 residues. Germline values: CDR1 SGHNT, CDR2 YENEEA. Study-level findings and limits: Newly diagnosed and completely responding patients shared comparable baseline diversity. Reported baseline diversity: healthy donors highest, relapsed/refractory patients lowest.

Each patient experienced a relapse that followed autologous stem cell transplantation, and brentuximab vedotin exposure varied. Isolated CD8+ T cells were derived from thawed PBMCs through magnetic negative selection. Complete response, partial response or progressive disease made up the best responses. Assay used: immunoSEQ multiplex PCR; TCRdb lists only in-frame clones, some missing. The sample lists around 13,000 clones; 65% to 80% were seen once. The starting material was CD8+ T cells from blood, obtained at baseline. This chain uses TRBV11-3 with TRBJ2-4, with D possibly matching TRBD2 (5 bases). The TCR originated in a human donor with classical Hodgkin lymphoma. The CDR3 nucleotides read TGTGCCAGCAGCTTAGGGCCTACGGGGAAAAACATTCAGTACTTC. Protein product: CASSLGPTGKNIQYF.